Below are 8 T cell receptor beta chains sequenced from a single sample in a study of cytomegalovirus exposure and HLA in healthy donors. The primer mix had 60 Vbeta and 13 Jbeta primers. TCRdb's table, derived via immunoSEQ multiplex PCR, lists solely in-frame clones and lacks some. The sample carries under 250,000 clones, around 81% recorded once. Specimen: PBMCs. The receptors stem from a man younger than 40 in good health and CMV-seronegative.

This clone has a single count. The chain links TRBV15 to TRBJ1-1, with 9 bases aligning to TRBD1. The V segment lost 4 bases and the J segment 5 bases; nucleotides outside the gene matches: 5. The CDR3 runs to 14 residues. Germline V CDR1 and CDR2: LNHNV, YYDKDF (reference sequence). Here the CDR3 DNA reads TGTGCCACCAGCACAGGACAGGGGTTAACTGAAGCTTTCTTT. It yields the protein CATSTGQGLTEAFF.

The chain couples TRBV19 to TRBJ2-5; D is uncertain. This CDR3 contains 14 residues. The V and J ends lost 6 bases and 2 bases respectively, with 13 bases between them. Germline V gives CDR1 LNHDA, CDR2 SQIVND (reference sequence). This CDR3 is CASSLGRRQETQYF. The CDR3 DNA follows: TGTGCCAGTAGCCTGGGTCGGCGGCAAGAGACCCAGTACTTC.

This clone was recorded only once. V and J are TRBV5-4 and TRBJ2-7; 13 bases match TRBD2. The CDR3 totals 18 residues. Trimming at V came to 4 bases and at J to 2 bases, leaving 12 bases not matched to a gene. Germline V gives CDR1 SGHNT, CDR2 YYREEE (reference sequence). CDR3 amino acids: CASSGRLAGGTRTYEQYF. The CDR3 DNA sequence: TGTGCCAGCAGCGGTAGACTAGCGGGAGGAACAAGGACCTACGAGCAGTACTTC.

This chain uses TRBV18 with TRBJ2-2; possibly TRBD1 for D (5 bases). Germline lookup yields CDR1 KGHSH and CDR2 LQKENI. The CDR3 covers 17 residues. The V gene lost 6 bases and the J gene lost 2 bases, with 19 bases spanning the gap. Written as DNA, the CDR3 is TGTGCCAGCTCCCCTACTTTTGGGGCATCTAACACCGGGGAGCTGTTTTTT. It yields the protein CASSPTFGASNTGELFF.

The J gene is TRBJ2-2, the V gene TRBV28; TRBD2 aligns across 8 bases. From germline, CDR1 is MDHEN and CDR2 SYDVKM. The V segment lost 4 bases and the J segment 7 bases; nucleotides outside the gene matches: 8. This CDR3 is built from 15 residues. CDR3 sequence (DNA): TGTGCCAGCAGTTCTTATAGCGGGATGGTCGGGGAGCTGTTTTTT. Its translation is CASSSYSGMVGELFF.

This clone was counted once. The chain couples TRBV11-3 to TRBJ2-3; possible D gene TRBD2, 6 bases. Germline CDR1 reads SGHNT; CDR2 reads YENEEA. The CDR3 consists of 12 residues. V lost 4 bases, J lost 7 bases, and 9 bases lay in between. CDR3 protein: CASSSRGNTQYF. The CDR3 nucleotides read TGTGCCAGCAGCTCCCGCGGGAATACGCAGTATTTT.

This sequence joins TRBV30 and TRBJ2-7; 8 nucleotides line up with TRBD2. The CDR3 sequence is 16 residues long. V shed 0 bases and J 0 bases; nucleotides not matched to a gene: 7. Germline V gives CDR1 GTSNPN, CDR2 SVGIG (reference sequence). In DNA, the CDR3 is TGTGCCTGGAGTGTACGGGCGGGAGGAGGCTCCTACGAGCAGTACTTC. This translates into CAWSVRAGGGSYEQYF.

The CDR3 DNA sequence: TGCGCCAGCAGCTGGGGACTAGCCTACGAGCAGTACTTC. Protein product: CASSWGLAYEQYF. The rearrangement uses TRBV5-1 and TRBJ2-7, with TRBD2 matching 8 bases. The junction had 1 base not matched to a gene; V was cut back by 3 bases and J by 2 bases. CDR3 length: 13 amino acids. Germline V gene data show CDR1 as SGHRS and CDR2 as YFSETQ.